Shown below are 25 T cell receptor beta chains from a single sample sequenced in a study of cytomegalovirus exposure and HLA in healthy donors. Researchers ran the PCR with 60 Vbeta and 13 Jbeta primers. Assay used: immunoSEQ multiplex PCR; TCRdb lists only in-frame clones, some missing. The sample comprises about 200,000 clones, 70% to 90% of which are singletons, and about 3% rests with the top ten. The sample was PBMCs. Receptors originate from a man aged 30 to 45 in good health and CMV-seronegative.

This chain uses TRBV5-6 with TRBJ2-7; tentative D call: TRBD2 (5 bases). The ends were cut back, 2 bases at V and 2 bases at J, with 5 bases in the middle. CDR1 is SGHDT and CDR2 is YYEEEE in the germline V gene. This CDR3 comprises 12 residues. CDR3 DNA: TGTGCCAGCAGCTTCGGGACCTACGAGCAGTACTTC. This codes for CASSFGTYEQYF. Supplemented by reference TRBV5-6 and TRBJ2-7, the full variable domain reads DAGVTQSPTHLIKTRGQQVTLRCSPKSGHDTVSWYQQALGQGPQFIFQYYEEEERQRGNFPDRFSGHQFPNYSSELNVNALLLGDSALYLCASSFGTYEQYFGPGTRLTVT.

The chain uses TRBV4-2 and TRBJ2-7; 7 bases match TRBD1. Germline V gives CDR1 LGHNA, CDR2 YNFKEQ. V trimming: 4 bases; J trimming: 1 base; junction bases outside the gene matches: 4. This CDR3 comprises 14 residues. CDR3 bases: TGTGCCAGCAGCCTACCGGGACAGTCCTACGAGCAGTACTTC. This gives the protein CASSLPGQSYEQYF.

V and J are TRBV6-5 and TRBJ2-3; D not certain. Looked up from germline, CDR1 is MNHEY and CDR2 is SVGAGI. This CDR3 comprises 9 residues. The germline V and J ends were trimmed by 8 bases and 5 bases, with 2 bases remaining between them. The CDR3 DNA reads as TGTGCCAGCCTAGATACGCAGTATTTT. Its protein is CASLDTQYF.

V and J are TRBV7-2 and TRBJ1-1; TRBD1 matches 11 bases. Germline V gene sequence: CDR1 SGHTA, CDR2 FQGNSA. The CDR3 spans 15 residues. The V segment lost 5 bases and the J segment 9 bases; nucleotides outside the gene matches: 11. CDR3 in amino acids: CASSPPGQGVCQAFF. The CDR3 nucleotides read TGTGCCAGCAGCCCCCCGGGACAGGGGGTGTGCCAAGCTTTCTTT.

J is TRBJ2-2 and V is TRBV5-1, with 9 bases that match TRBD2. This CDR3 spans 15 amino acids. V was clipped by 0 bases and J by 5 bases; unmatched bases: 2. Per germline, CDR1 SGHRS and CDR2 YFSETQ. CDR3 coding DNA: TGCGCCAGCAGCTTGGTAGCGGGGGCTACCGGGGAGCTGTTTTTT. This gives the protein CASSLVAGATGELFF. Full variable domain (outside the CDR3, taken from reference TRBV5-1 and TRBJ2-2): KAGVTQTPRYLIKTRGQQVTLSCSPISGHRSVSWYQQTPGQGLQFLFEYFSETQRNKGNFPGRFSGRQFSNSRSEMNVSTLELGDSALYLCASSLVAGATGELFFGEGSRLTVL.

The chain uses TRBV28 and TRBJ1-2; weak D call: TRBD1 (5 bases). The germline V gene has CDR1 MDHEN and CDR2 SYDVKM. Trimming shortened V by 8 bases and J by 5 bases, and 9 bases separated the two germline ends. This CDR3 comprises 11 residues. In DNA form, the CDR3 reads TGTGCCAGCTTGCAGGGATATGGCTACACCTTC. It yields the protein CASLQGYGYTF.

This clone has a handful of counts. The J gene is TRBJ2-5, the V gene TRBV28; D not resolved. Germline CDR1 MDHEN, CDR2 SYDVKM. V lost 3 bases to trimming and J lost 4 bases, with 15 bases between them. This CDR3 has 15 residues. DNA of the CDR3: TGTGCCAGCAGTTTTGTCAGCACACTACGAGAGACCCAGTACTTC. Translation: CASSFVSTLRETQYF.

This clone was counted a single time. The gene calls are TRBV9 and TRBJ2-3; the D gene is possibly TRBD2 (5 bases). CDR1 is SGDLS, CDR2 YYNGEE, per germline. V lost 3 bases to trimming and J lost 4 bases, with 15 bases between them. CDR3 length: 15 amino acids. In DNA form, the CDR3 reads TGTGCCAGCAGCGGGACTCAAGGAGGCGCAGATACGCAGTATTTT. As protein: CASSGTQGGADTQYF.

The chain combines TRBV18 with TRBJ1-5, with unresolved D. Germline V gene lookup returns CDR1 KGHSH and CDR2 LQKENI. The V end lost 1 base, the J end lost 6 bases, and 10 bases lay between the germline ends. The CDR3 has 14 amino acids. CDR3 amino acids: CASSPRSGSQPQHF. In nucleotides, the CDR3 is TGTGCCAGCTCACCACGATCGGGGTCTCAGCCCCAGCATTTT.

The V and J genes are TRBV20-1 and TRBJ2-7; D is unresolved. CDR1 is DFQATT, CDR2 SNEGSKA, per germline (reference sequence). The CDR3 loop spans 10 amino acids. V lost 5 bases to trimming and J lost 6 bases, with 8 bases between them. The CDR3 bases are TGCAGTGCTCGACTGGTCGAGCAGTACTTC. Protein product: CSARLVEQYF.

There are a few counts of this clone. V gene TRBV6-1 combines with J gene TRBJ2-5; 8 nucleotides line up with TRBD2. Trimming at V came to 4 bases and at J to 5 bases, leaving 12 bases not matched to a gene. Germline V gene lookup returns CDR1 MNHNS and CDR2 SASEGT. This CDR3 contains 16 residues. The CDR3 DNA is TGTGCCAGCAGTGTATCCGGGGGGGCGGTTGCTGAGACCCAGTACTTC. Translation gives CASSVSGGAVAETQYF.

The rearrangement joins TRBV11-2 to TRBJ2-5, with 7 bases identical to TRBD1. Germline loops: CDR1 SGHAT, CDR2 FQNNGV. V was clipped by 4 bases and J by 2 bases; unmatched bases: 16. The CDR3 totals 18 residues. CDR3 region: CASSSHNLRGSRQETQYF. CDR3 nucleotide sequence: TGTGCCAGCAGCTCGCATAACCTCAGGGGGAGTAGGCAAGAGACCCAGTACTTC.

This clone was recorded a few times. The rearrangement links TRBV19 to TRBJ1-5, with 7 bases fitting TRBD1. Trimming took 6 bases from V and 5 from J; bases not matched to a gene: 10. The germline CDR1 and CDR2 sequences are LNHDA and SQIVND (reference sequence). The CDR3 contains 15 residues. The CDR3 sequence is CASSRRQGEDQPQHF. CDR3 DNA sequence: TGTGCCAGTAGCCGACGACAGGGTGAGGATCAGCCCCAGCATTTT.

This chain links TRBV10-2 with TRBJ2-5, with 13 bases identical to TRBD2. Looked up from germline, CDR1 is WSHSY and CDR2 is SAAADI. V was clipped by 0 bases and J by 5 bases; unmatched bases: 3. The CDR3 consists of 16 residues. The CDR3 loop is CASSESELAGGETQYF. CDR3 in DNA: TGCGCCAGCAGTGAGTCTGAACTAGCGGGGGGGGAGACCCAGTACTTC.

The V and J genes are TRBV11-3 and TRBJ2-5; D not certain. Trimming stripped 2 bases from V and 3 bases from J, with 16 bases between. The V gene's germline CDR1 is SGHNT and CDR2 YENEEA. CDR3 size: 16 residues. Here the CDR3 DNA reads TGTGCCAGCAGCTTAAAACCCCGGCGGAAGAAAGAGACCCAGTACTTC. Its translation: CASSLKPRRKKETQYF.

In nucleotides, the CDR3 is TGCGCCAGCAGCCAAGGAACAGGGATGAACACTGAAGCTTTCTTT. This translates into CASSQGTGMNTEAFF. The chain joins TRBV4-1 to TRBJ1-1, with D possibly matching TRBD1 (6 bases). Per germline, CDR1 MGHRA and CDR2 YSYEKL. Deletions cut 1 base from V and 0 bases from J, with 9 bases between. CDR3 size: 15 residues.

This clone was detected only once. The rearrangement links TRBV5-1 to TRBJ2-5; D is uncertain. The CDR3 length is 13 residues. Germline loops: CDR1 SGHRS, CDR2 YFSETQ. Deletions cut 0 bases from V and 5 bases from J, with 8 bases between. The CDR3, as DNA: TGCGCCAGCAGCTTGGCAGCGCAGGAGACCCAGTACTTC. Translated: CASSLAAQETQYF.

V and J are TRBV28 and TRBJ2-3; TRBD2 aligns across 8 bases. CDR1 and CDR2 (germline): MDHEN, SYDVKM. CDR3 length equals 13 residues. V dropped 5 bases and J dropped 4; count of bases not matched to a gene: 2. This CDR3 is CASSRGGSDTQYF. CDR3 nucleotide sequence: TGTGCCAGCAGTCGGGGGGGTTCAGATACGCAGTATTTT.

V gene TRBV7-3 combines with J gene TRBJ2-3, with D possibly TRBD2 on 6 matching bases. The CDR3 covers 15 residues. The germline gives CDR1 SGHTA, CDR2 FQGTGA. Trimming took off 6 bases at V and 3 bases at J, with 16 bases between the two ends. The CDR3 DNA reads as TGTGCCAGCAGTCAAGGGGAGGTTGAGACAGATACGCAGTATTTT. This gives the protein CASSQGEVETDTQYF.

This rearrangement joins TRBV6-6 to TRBJ2-7; D might be TRBD2 (5 bases). V dropped 2 bases and J dropped 3 bases, with 17 bases sitting between them. The germline CDR1 and CDR2 sequences are MNHNY and SVGAGI (reference sequence). CDR3 length: 16 amino acids. CDR3 amino acids: CASSYRRGEDDYEQYF. The CDR3, as DNA: TGTGCCAGCAGTTACCGTCGGGGAGAGGACGACTACGAGCAGTACTTC.

The rearrangement uses TRBV6-5 and TRBJ1-1; 7 positions match TRBD1. Losses at the gene ends were 5 bases for V and 1 base for J; bases not matched to a gene: 7. Germline lookup yields CDR1 MNHEY and CDR2 SVGAGI. This CDR3 has 15 residues. CDR3 coding DNA: TGTGCCAGCAGTCCCGGGACAGTAAGGAACACTGAAGCTTTCTTT. The encoded protein is CASSPGTVRNTEAFF.

The chain couples TRBV19 to TRBJ2-7; D is possibly TRBD1 (5 bases). The ends were cut back, 1 base at V and 3 bases at J, with 7 bases in the middle. CDR3 length: 13 residues. Germline V lookup: CDR1 LNHDA, CDR2 SQIVND (reference sequence). The CDR3 spells CASSIGRDYEQYF. The CDR3 bases are TGTGCCAGTAGTATAGGCAGGGACTACGAGCAGTACTTC.

This chain joins TRBV28 and TRBJ2-2, with 9 bases lining up with TRBD1. With 5 bases clipped from V and 3 bases from J, the junction kept 4 bases outside the gene matches. The CDR3 runs to 15 residues. Per germline, CDR1 MDHEN and CDR2 SYDVKM. CDR3 region: CASSPTGGDTGELFF. For the CDR3, the DNA is TGTGCCAGCAGTCCGACAGGGGGAGACACCGGGGAGCTGTTTTTT. The full variable domain, its missing parts supplied by reference TRBV28 and TRBJ2-2, is DVKVTQSSRYLVKRTGEKVFLECVQDMDHENMFWYRQDPGLGLRLIYFSYDVKMKEKGDIPEGYSVSREKKERFSLILESASTNQTSMYLCASSPTGGDTGELFFGEGSRLTVL.

With respect to this clone: The junction and the germline gene differ at one end; a read error may be behind it. The V call is TRBV6-5, the J call TRBJ2-3; 7 nucleotides align to TRBD1. Germline assignment: CDR1 MNHEY and CDR2 SVGAGI. The CDR3 consists of 14 residues. CDR3 sequence (DNA): TGTGCCAGCAGTTACCTACAGGGGTCAGATACGCGGTATTTT. It encodes CASSYLQGSDTRYF.

V gene TRBV7-6 combines with J gene TRBJ2-5, with a tentative D call TRBD1 (5 bases). V lost 2 bases to trimming and J lost 2 bases, with 18 bases between them. In germline, CDR1 is SGHVS, CDR2 FNYEAQ. The length of the CDR3 is 17 residues. The CDR3 DNA reads TGTGCCAGCAGCTTATTTTCCGGCAGGGAAGGTCAAGAGACCCAGTACTTC. It yields the protein CASSLFSGREGQETQYF.